A single sample is the source of the 5 T cell receptor beta chains below, sequenced in a study of T cell changes during pregnancy in multiple sclerosis. Data came from immunoSEQ multiplex PCR; TCRdb stores just in-frame clones and leaves some out. The sample has 35,000 to 45,000 clones, approximately 92% seen once; the top ten hold 1.3%. Material for sequencing was peripheral blood. Receptor source: a female donor with multiple sclerosis, enrolled in a pregnancy study.

The chain links TRBV28 to TRBJ1-5; a weak D match, TRBD1 (6 bases). V gave up 3 bases and J gave up 4 bases, with 10 bases separating them. The germline V gene has CDR1 MDHEN and CDR2 SYDVKM. The CDR3 is 14 amino acids. CDR3 nucleotide sequence: TGTGCCAGCAGTTTCAGGGGAGTGAATCAGCCCCAGCATTTT. It is translated as CASSFRGVNQPQHF.

The chain employs TRBV4-3 and TRBJ2-7, with 12 bases identical to TRBD2. This CDR3 spans 16 amino acids. The ends lost 0 bases at V and 4 bases at J; junction bases unmatched: 4. Germline values: CDR1 LGHNA, CDR2 YSLEER. The CDR3 reads CASSQEVTSGRYEQYF. The CDR3 DNA sequence: TGCGCCAGCAGCCAAGAGGTAACTAGCGGGAGGTACGAGCAGTACTTC.

The gene calls are TRBV6-5 and TRBJ2-2, with unresolved D. Trimming removed 1 base at V and 4 bases at J, with 7 bases between. Germline CDR1 is MNHEY and CDR2 is SVGAGI. The CDR3 extends over 14 amino acids. The CDR3 sequence: CASSYWVSTGELFF. CDR3 bases: TGTGCCAGCAGTTACTGGGTGTCCACCGGGGAGCTGTTTTTT.

The V and J genes are TRBV7-2 and TRBJ2-7; 7 bases line up with TRBD2. Germline lookup yields CDR1 SGHTA and CDR2 FQGNSA. This CDR3 comprises 17 residues. J was trimmed by 1 base and V by 1 base; bases with no gene match: 10. The CDR3 nucleotides are TGTGCCAGCAGCTTAGTCGGGGGAGCGGGATTATCCTACGAGCAGTACTTC. It yields the protein CASSLVGGAGLSYEQYF.

V gene TRBV7-9 combines with J gene TRBJ1-2, with TRBD1 as a possible D gene (5 bases). The germline CDR1 and CDR2 sequences are SEHNR and FQNEAQ (reference sequence). This CDR3 has 19 amino acids. Trimming removed 1 base at V and 4 bases at J, with 25 bases between. Here the CDR3 DNA reads TGTGCCAGCAGCTTAGGGACCGGGGGGTGGACCCGTGATGGCTATGGCTACACCTTC. Translating it yields CASSLGTGGWTRDGYGYTF.